The 30 T cell receptor beta chains in this list originate from one sample, sequenced in a study of cytomegalovirus exposure and HLA in healthy donors (dated by TCRdb to the late 2010s). Library construction relied on the immunoSEQ multiplex PCR assay. A mixture of 60 forward primers for TCR Vbeta segments and 13 reverse primers for TCR Jbeta segments was used in the multiplex PCR. The immuneACCESS repertoire file appears here via TCRdb, limited to in-frame rearrangements. These files lack a portion of the clones; in checked studies, under half of the deficit traces to unresolved V genes, and the cause of the others is not known. The sample yields approximately 140,000 clones; about 73% were counted once. Of the sample, 3% falls within the top ten clones. The specimen was PBMCs. The receptors derive from a man aged 35 to 55 in good health and CMV-seropositive.

The chain uses TRBV10-3 and TRBJ1-1; tentative D call: TRBD1 (5 bases). Germline V lookup: CDR1 ENHRY, CDR2 SYGVKD. The ends were cut back, 4 bases at V and 0 bases at J, with 6 bases in the middle. The CDR3 is 13 amino acids. CDR3 DNA sequence: TGTGCCATCAGTGGGGGGGTGAACACTGAAGCTTTCTTT. Amino acid sequence: CAISGGVNTEAFF.

The rearrangement links TRBV6-6 to TRBJ2-1; D is ambiguous. Trimming cost V 0 bases and J 5 bases, with 8 bases left between them. This CDR3 is built from 14 residues. CDR1 and CDR2 from the germline V gene are MNHNY and SVGAGI (reference sequence). The CDR3 loop is CASSYSYGDNEQFF. For the CDR3, the DNA is TGTGCCAGCAGTTACTCGTACGGAGACAATGAGCAGTTCTTC.

This chain uses TRBV9 with TRBJ2-1; D gene uncertain. Looked up from germline, CDR1 is SGDLS and CDR2 is YYNGEE. V gave up 0 bases and J gave up 0 bases, with 13 bases separating them. The CDR3 runs 17 residues. The CDR3 is CASSVGARTSSYNEQFF. Here the CDR3 DNA reads TGTGCCAGCAGCGTAGGGGCGCGCACAAGCTCCTACAATGAGCAGTTCTTC.

V usage is TRBV27 and J usage is TRBJ2-7; possible D gene TRBD1, 5 bases. The V end lost 7 bases, the J end lost 5 bases, and 21 bases lay between the germline ends. The CDR3 contains 15 residues. CDR1 is MNHEY and CDR2 is SMNVEV in the germline V gene (reference sequence). CDR3 nucleotides: TGTGCCAGCAACGCCTTGGCAGGGAAAACCCACGAGCAGTACTTC. As protein: CASNALAGKTHEQYF.

V usage is TRBV11-3 and J usage is TRBJ2-2; TRBD1 is a possible D gene (5 bases). The CDR3 totals 16 residues. Germline V gives CDR1 SGHNT, CDR2 YENEEA. Trimming removed 4 bases from V and 1 base from J, with 13 bases in between. In DNA form, the CDR3 reads TGTGCCAGCAGCTCCGCCCGTACAGGGAACACCGGGGAGCTGTTTTTT. Its protein product is CASSSARTGNTGELFF. Variable domain in full (rest from reference TRBV11-3 and TRBJ2-2): EAGVVQSPRYKIIEKKQPVAFWCNPISGHNTLYWYLQNLGQGPELLIRYENEEAVDDSQLPKDRFSAERLKGVDSTLKIQPAELGDSAVYLCASSSARTGNTGELFFGEGSRLTVL.

The chain couples TRBV4-1 to TRBJ2-7, with TRBD1 matching over 9 bases. There are 15 residues in the CDR3. V lost 3 bases to trimming and J lost 5 bases; unmatched junction nucleotides: 8. Germline V lookup: CDR1 MGHRA, CDR2 YSYEKL. CDR3 loop: CASSQTDRGLNEQYF. CDR3 sequence (DNA): TGCGCCAGCAGCCAGACGGACAGGGGATTGAACGAGCAGTACTTC.

The chain carries TRBV7-6 and TRBJ2-2, with 8 bases lining up with TRBD2. The CDR3 is 15 residues long. Per the germline V gene, CDR1 is SGHVS and CDR2 is FNYEAQ. Losses at the gene ends were 3 bases for V and 1 base for J; bases not matched to a gene: 1. As DNA, the CDR3 is TGTGCCAGCAGCTTGGGACTAGGGAACACCGGGGAGCTGTTTTTT. Translated, it gives CASSLGLGNTGELFF.

The chain couples TRBV6-1 to TRBJ1-1, with a tentative D call TRBD1 (6 bases). The ends were cut back, 6 bases at V and 1 base at J, with 12 bases in the middle. This CDR3 has 14 residues. CDR1 is MNHNS and CDR2 is SASEGT in the germline V gene. The CDR3 DNA reads as TGTGCCAGCAGCCCTACGGGACAGAACACTGAAGCTTTCTTT. It yields the protein CASSPTGQNTEAFF.

The V gene is TRBV5-1, the J gene TRBJ2-5, with D tentatively TRBD2 (5 bases). This CDR3 has 13 amino acids. In germline, CDR1 is SGHRS, CDR2 YFSETQ. V dropped 0 bases and J dropped 5 bases, with 8 bases sitting between them. CDR3 sequence: CASSLGRDETQYF. The CDR3 nucleotides are TGCGCCAGCAGCTTGGGACGGGATGAGACCCAGTACTTC.

The chain carries TRBV7-3 and TRBJ2-3, with D possibly being TRBD1 (6 bases). CDR1 SGHTA and CDR2 FQGTGA come from the germline V gene. Trimming removed 1 base from V and 2 bases from J, with 13 bases in between. The CDR3 consists of 16 residues. The CDR3 sequence: CASSLKGWTDTDTQYF. As DNA, the CDR3 is TGTGCCAGCAGCTTAAAGGGGTGGACAGACACAGATACGCAGTATTTT. Full variable domain (remainder filled in from reference TRBV7-3 and TRBJ2-3): GAGVSQTPSNKVTEKGKYVELRCDPISGHTALYWYRQSLGQGPEFLIYFQGTGAADDSGLPNDRFFAVRPEGSVSTLKIQRTERGDSAVYLCASSLKGWTDTDTQYFGPGTRLTVL.

In its sample, this clone was seen once. The rearrangement uses TRBV7-3 and TRBJ2-7; TRBD1 agrees at 11 bases. Germline assignment: CDR1 SGHTA and CDR2 FQGTGA. The junction had 9 bases not matched to a gene; V was cut back by 5 bases and J by 3 bases. The CDR3 consists of 16 residues. The CDR3 protein is CASSVGQGQGVYEQYF. The CDR3 DNA follows: TGTGCCAGCAGCGTGGGGCAGGGACAGGGGGTCTACGAGCAGTACTTC.

The chain combines TRBV6-6 with TRBJ2-2; TRBD1 matches at 9 bases. Germline trimming cut 6 bases from V and 6 bases from J; bases unmatched to any gene: 8. The CDR3 length is 15 residues. Germline CDR1 is MNHNY and CDR2 is SVGAGI (reference sequence). The CDR3 coding sequence is TGTGCCAGCAGGTCGGACAGGGGTGATTCCGGGGAGCTGTTTTTT. Its protein product is CASRSDRGDSGELFF.

The chain carries TRBV6-6 and TRBJ2-3; D may be TRBD1 (5 bases). V was shortened by 10 bases and J by 3 bases, with 17 bases between the two germline ends. Per germline, CDR1 MNHNY and CDR2 SVGAGI (reference sequence). The CDR3 has 14 residues. The CDR3 DNA follows: TGTGCCACCCACCCAGGGCCCCAAACAGATACGCAGTATTTT. Its translation: CATHPGPQTDTQYF.

This chain uses TRBV7-2 with TRBJ2-5, with 7 bases aligning to TRBD2. J was trimmed by 4 bases and V by 1 base; bases with no gene match: 6. CDR1 and CDR2 (germline): SGHTA, FQGNSA. The CDR3 runs 15 residues. The CDR3 spells CASSLVAGVRETQYF. The CDR3, as DNA: TGTGCCAGCAGCTTAGTGGCGGGAGTCCGAGAGACCCAGTACTTC.

The CDR3 bases are TGTGCCACCAGCAGAGTAGCAGGGGGCGGCAGGGAAAACACTGAAGCTTTCTTT. Amino acid sequence: CATSRVAGGGRENTEAFF. The V gene is TRBV15, the J gene TRBJ1-1; TRBD1 agrees at 8 bases. Germline CDR1 reads LNHNV; CDR2 reads YYDKDF (reference sequence). With 1 base clipped from V and 2 bases from J, the junction kept 12 bases outside the gene matches. The CDR3 totals 18 residues. Based on the CDR3 plus reference TRBV15 and TRBJ1-1, the full variable domain is DAMVIQNPRYQVTQFGKPVTLSCSQTLNHNVMYWYQQKSSQAPKLLFHYYDKDFNNEADTPDNFQSRRPNTSFCFLDIRSPGLGDTAMYLCATSRVAGGGRENTEAFFGQGTRLTVV.

The chain carries TRBV7-9 and TRBJ1-1; D is unresolved. The ends were cut back, 5 bases at V and 6 bases at J, with 13 bases in the middle. The CDR3 is 13 residues long. CDR1 is SEHNR, CDR2 FQNEAQ, per germline (reference sequence). The CDR3: CASSAQSNPEAFF. DNA for the CDR3: TGTGCCAGCAGCGCGCAATCTAATCCTGAAGCTTTCTTT.

CDR3: CASSYTGTVSTDTQYF. In DNA, the CDR3 is TGTGCCAGCAGTTACACCGGGACAGTTAGCACAGATACGCAGTATTTT. The chain is built from TRBV5-6 and TRBJ2-3; 7 nucleotides match TRBD1. CDR3 length equals 16 residues. J lost 0 bases, V lost 5 bases, and 9 bases had no gene match. The V gene's germline CDR1 is SGHDT and CDR2 YYEEEE. Full variable domain (missing parts from reference TRBV5-6 and TRBJ2-3): DAGVTQSPTHLIKTRGQQVTLRCSPKSGHDTVSWYQQALGQGPQFIFQYYEEEERQRGNFPDRFSGHQFPNYSSELNVNALLLGDSALYLCASSYTGTVSTDTQYFGPGTRLTVL.

V gene TRBV6-5 combines with J gene TRBJ1-4; 9 nucleotides line up with TRBD1. This CDR3 is built from 15 residues. J was trimmed by 10 bases and V by 6 bases; bases with no gene match: 12. Germline V CDR1 and CDR2: MNHEY, SVGAGI. CDR3 sequence: CASSPRTGDGGKLFF. The CDR3 coding sequence is TGTGCCAGCAGCCCCCGGACAGGGGACGGGGGAAAACTGTTTTTT.

The chain couples TRBV7-9 to TRBJ1-5; D remains ambiguous. Trimming cost V 1 base and J 4 bases, with 8 bases left between them. CDR1 and CDR2 (germline): SEHNR, FQNEAQ (reference sequence). The CDR3 sequence is 14 residues long. The CDR3 region has the DNA TGTGCCAGCAGCTTAGTTGGGGAGAATCAGCCCCAGCATTTT. This translates into CASSLVGENQPQHF.

The rearrangement joins TRBV6-1 to TRBJ2-7; 14 bases are a match to TRBD2. Per the germline V gene, CDR1 is MNHNS and CDR2 is SASEGT. V shed 10 bases and J 0 bases; nucleotides not matched to a gene: 5. The CDR3 runs 15 residues. The CDR3 here is CATGLAGDPSYEQYF. In DNA form, the CDR3 reads TGTGCCACGGGACTAGCGGGAGACCCCTCCTACGAGCAGTACTTC.

This rearrangement joins TRBV5-1 to TRBJ2-5, with a possible D match to TRBD2 (6 bases). Gene TRBJ2-7 matches the end of the DNA better, so the J call may be wrong. Germline V gene lookup returns CDR1 SGHRS and CDR2 YFSETQ. This CDR3 spans 18 amino acids. CDR3: CASSRQPRDSYQYYEQYF. In nucleotides, the CDR3 is TGCGCCAGCAGCCGGCAGCCTCGGGACTCCTATCAGTACTACGAGCAGTACTTC.

V gene TRBV5-3 combines with J gene TRBJ2-1; 10 nucleotides agree with TRBD2. TRBV5-3 is classed as an ORF, of uncertain function. CDR3 size: 14 residues. V was pared by 5 bases and J by 6 bases, with 5 bases of the junction left unmatched. The CDR3 spells CARRGTSVSNEQFF. The DNA for the CDR3 is TGTGCCAGAAGAGGGACTAGCGTTTCCAATGAGCAGTTCTTC.

This clone has a single count. This chain connects TRBV4-1 to TRBJ2-3; D may be TRBD2 (6 bases). In germline, CDR1 is MGHRA, CDR2 YSYEKL. Trimming removed 2 bases at V and 5 bases at J, with 17 bases between. The CDR3 contains 16 residues. The CDR3 nucleotides read TGCGCCAGCAGCCAAACCCCCATTGGAGGGAAAGATACGCAGTATTTT. Translated, it gives CASSQTPIGGKDTQYF.

The V gene is TRBV6-5, the J gene TRBJ2-1; 9 nucleotides align to TRBD1. The germline gives CDR1 MNHEY, CDR2 SVGAGI. V was pared by 1 base and J by 7 bases, with 8 bases of the junction left unmatched. This CDR3 has 16 residues. Here the CDR3 reads CASSYFSTGTGNEQFF. The CDR3 DNA reads as TGTGCCAGCAGTTACTTTAGTACCGGGACAGGGAATGAGCAGTTCTTC.

The chain couples TRBV19 to TRBJ2-1; D possibly corresponds to TRBD2 (5 bases). Germline V gives CDR1 LNHDA, CDR2 SQIVND (reference sequence). This CDR3 has 14 residues. The V end lost 6 bases, the J end lost 2 bases, and 11 bases lay between the germline ends. The CDR3 sequence: CASSQAGAYNEQFF. The CDR3 region has the DNA TGTGCCAGTAGCCAAGCCGGGGCCTACAATGAGCAGTTCTTC.

This clone was seen once. The CDR3 nucleotides are TGTGCCAGCAGTCCCGGACTAGCGGGAGGGAATGAGCAGTTCTTC. Protein sequence: CASSPGLAGGNEQFF. The gene calls are TRBV2 and TRBJ2-1, with 15 bases that match TRBD2. The CDR3 totals 15 residues. V gave up 5 bases and J gave up 7 bases; unmatched junction bases: 3. CDR1 is SNHLY, CDR2 FYNNEI, per germline.

The V and J genes are TRBV10-2 and TRBJ1-1; D not resolved. The CDR3 runs to 13 residues. V was trimmed by 7 bases and J by 1 base, leaving 10 bases between them. CDR1 is WSHSY and CDR2 is SAAADI in the germline V gene. The CDR3 region has the DNA TGCGCCAGCACCCTCAGTGGGAACACTGAAGCTTTCTTT. Amino acids: CASTLSGNTEAFF.

V is TRBV19 and J is TRBJ2-2; the D gene is possibly TRBD1 (6 bases). Germline CDR1 LNHDA, CDR2 SQIVND (reference sequence). Trimming stripped 5 bases from V and 6 bases from J, with 10 bases between. CDR3 size: 13 residues. The CDR3 sequence is CASSFNRAGELFF. The CDR3 region has the DNA TGTGCCAGTAGTTTCAACAGGGCCGGGGAGCTGTTTTTT.

V is TRBV29-1 and J is TRBJ2-3; no clear D. This CDR3 comprises 13 residues. Germline lookup yields CDR1 SQVTM and CDR2 ANQGSEA. The ends were cut back, 6 bases at V and 4 bases at J, with 14 bases in the middle. The CDR3 sequence is CSVEASAPDTQYF. The DNA of the CDR3 is TGCAGCGTCGAGGCCTCCGCACCAGATACGCAGTATTTT.

This rearrangement joins TRBV6-5 to TRBJ2-3, with 8 nucleotides matching TRBD2. V shed 7 bases, J shed 6 bases, and the junction held 12 bases outside the gene matches. CDR3 length: 15 amino acids. Germline V CDR1 and CDR2: MNHEY, SVGAGI. The CDR3 region is CASTTGTRFTDTQYF. In DNA, the CDR3 is TGTGCCAGCACCACCGGGACTAGATTTACGGATACGCAGTATTTT.